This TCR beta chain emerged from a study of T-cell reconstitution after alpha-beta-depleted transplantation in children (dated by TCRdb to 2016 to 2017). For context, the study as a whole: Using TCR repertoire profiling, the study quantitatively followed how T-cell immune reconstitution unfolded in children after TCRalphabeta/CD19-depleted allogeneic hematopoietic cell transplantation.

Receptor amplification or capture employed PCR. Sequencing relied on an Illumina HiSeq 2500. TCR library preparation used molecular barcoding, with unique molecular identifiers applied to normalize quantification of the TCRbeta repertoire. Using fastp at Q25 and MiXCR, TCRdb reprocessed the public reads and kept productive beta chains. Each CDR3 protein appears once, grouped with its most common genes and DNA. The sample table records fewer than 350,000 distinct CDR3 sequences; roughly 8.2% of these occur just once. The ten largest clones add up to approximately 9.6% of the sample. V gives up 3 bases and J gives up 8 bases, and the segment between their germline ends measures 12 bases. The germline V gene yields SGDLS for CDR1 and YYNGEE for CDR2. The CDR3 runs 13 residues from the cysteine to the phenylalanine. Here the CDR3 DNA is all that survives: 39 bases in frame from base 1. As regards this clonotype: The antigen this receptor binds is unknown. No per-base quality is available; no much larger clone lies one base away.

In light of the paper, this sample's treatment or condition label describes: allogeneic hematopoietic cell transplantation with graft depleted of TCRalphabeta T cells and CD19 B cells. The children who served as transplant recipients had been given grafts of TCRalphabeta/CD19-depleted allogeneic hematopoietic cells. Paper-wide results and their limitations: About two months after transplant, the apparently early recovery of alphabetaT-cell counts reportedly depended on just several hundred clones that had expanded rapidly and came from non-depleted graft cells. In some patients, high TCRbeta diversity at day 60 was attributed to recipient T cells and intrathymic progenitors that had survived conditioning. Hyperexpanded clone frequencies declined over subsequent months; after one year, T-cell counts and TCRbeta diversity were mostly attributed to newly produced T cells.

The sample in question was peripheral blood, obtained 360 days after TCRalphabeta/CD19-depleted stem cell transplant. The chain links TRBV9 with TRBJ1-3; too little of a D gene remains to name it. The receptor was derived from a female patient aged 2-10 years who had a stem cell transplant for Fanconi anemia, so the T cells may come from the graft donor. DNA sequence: TGTGCCAGCAGCGGGTCTCCCCCGGACACCATATATTTT. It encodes CASSGSPPDTIYF.